This is a list of T cell receptor beta chains from one sample in a study of T cell responses to AZD1222 COVID-19 vaccine. Profiled with immunoSEQ multiplex PCR; TCRdb holds only in-frame clones, not every one. The table lists 60,000 or so clones, about 79% of them singletons. Specimen: peripheral blood, collected on day 0 of AZD1222 vaccination. The receptors derive from an adult in good health. CDR3s include the opening cysteine and the closing phenylalanine or tryptophan. The D gene is left open where the match is weak. Not all rows give a size; the values are once, few, many and, for expanded clones, a class.

TGTGCCAGCAGCGTAGAAGGGACAGGGGAACACCTTAACAATCAGCCCCAGCATTTT	CASSVEGTGEHLNNQPQHF	TRBV9	TRBJ1-5	TRBD1	.
TGTGCCAGCAGTTACTCGTACAGGGGTGATGAAAAACTGTTTTTT	CASSYSYRGDEKLFF	TRBV6-5	TRBJ1-4	TRBD1	.
TGTGCCAGCAGCGTTCAGGGGTCTGGGGAAAAACTGTTTTTT	CASSVQGSGEKLFF	TRBV7-9	TRBJ1-4	.	.
TGTGCCAGCAGCCGAACCGGGACTACCTTCTATTTT	CASSRTGTTFYF	TRBV14	TRBJ2-3	TRBD2	.
TGCGCCAGCAGCTTGGACCTTAACTCTGGAAACACCATATATTTT	CASSLDLNSGNTIYF	TRBV5-1	TRBJ1-3	.	.
TGTGCCACCAGCTTAGCGGGAGTAAGCACAGATACGCAGTATTTT	CATSLAGVSTDTQYF	TRBV24-1	TRBJ2-3	TRBD2	.
TGTGCCAGTAGTGCGGCCTTGAACACTGAAGCTTTCTTT	CASSAALNTEAFF	TRBV19	TRBJ1-1	.	.
TGTGCCAGCTCACCGGGACAGGGAAGCAATCAGCCCCAGCATTTT	CASSPGQGSNQPQHF	TRBV18	TRBJ1-5	TRBD1	.
TGCGCCAGCAGCCAAGAATTATACAGTACGTACACCTTC	CASSQELYSTYTF	TRBV4-3	TRBJ1-2	.	.
TGTGCCAGCAGCTCCTTTGGCGGGCAAGAGACCCAGTACTTC	CASSSFGGQETQYF	TRBV7-2	TRBJ2-5	.	once
TGTGCCAGCAGCCGCTCGCCGGGGAAATTGGCCCAGTACTTC	CASSRSPGKLAQYF	TRBV5-8	TRBJ2-5	.	.
TGCGCCAGTACAGATTTTACGCGGTCGAACACCGGGGAGCTGTTTTTT	CASTDFTRSNTGELFF	TRBV5-1	TRBJ2-2	.	.
TGTGCCAGCAGTGATAGGCCAGTCACCGGGGAGCTGTTTTTT	CASSDRPVTGELFF	TRBV6-1	TRBJ2-2	.	.
TGTGCCAGCAGCGCGGGACAGAACTATGGCTACACCTTC	CASSAGQNYGYTF	TRBV7-3	TRBJ1-2	TRBD1	once
TGTGCCAGCAGCGCCGGACTAGTTGGGAGTGGAGAGACCCAGTACTTC	CASSAGLVGSGETQYF	TRBV11-3	TRBJ2-5	TRBD2	.
TGCAGTGCTGTCTACGAGCAGTACTTC	CSAVYEQYF	TRBV20-1	TRBJ2-7	.	.
TGTGCCAGCAGCCAAGGCCACTCTGGAAACACCATATATTTT	CASSQGHSGNTIYF	TRBV3-1/TRBV3-2	TRBJ1-3	.	.
TGTGCCAGCAGTTACTGGACGAGAGATCAGCCCCAGCATTTT	CASSYWTRDQPQHF	TRBV6-2/TRBV6-3	TRBJ1-5	.	.
TGTGCCAGCATCGGGACAGGGGGTTGGACTGAAGCTTTCTTT	CASIGTGGWTEAFF	TRBV28	TRBJ1-1	TRBD1	.
TGTGCCAGCAGCTTAGGGGGAGAGACTGAAGCTTTCTTT	CASSLGGETEAFF	TRBV11-3	TRBJ1-1	.	.
TGTGCCAGTAGTATAGGGGGCCGGAGCTCCTACAATGAGCAGTTCTTC	CASSIGGRSSYNEQFF	TRBV19	TRBJ2-1	.	.
TGTGCCAGTAGTACCTACCGTGATAGCAATCAGCCCCAGCATTTT	CASSTYRDSNQPQHF	TRBV19	TRBJ1-5	.	.
TGTGCCAGCTCACCCGCCGGAGAGGGGACGCTCTATGGCTACACCTTC	CASSPAGEGTLYGYTF	TRBV18	TRBJ1-2	.	.
TGTGCAGAGGCTCGGGGGGGTGATCAGCCCCAGCATTTT	CAEARGGDQPQHF	TRBV6-5	TRBJ1-5	.	.
TGTGCCAGCAGCCAAGCAGGGGGCGGTCAGCCCCAGCATTTT	CASSQAGGGQPQHF	TRBV3-1/TRBV3-2	TRBJ1-5	TRBD1	.
TGTGCCAGCTCACCACGGACTAGGACAGATACGCAGTATTTT	CASSPRTRTDTQYF	TRBV18	TRBJ2-3	TRBD2	.
TGCGCCAGCAGCATAGCGGGAGGAAACACCGGGGAGCTGTTTTTT	CASSIAGGNTGELFF	TRBV5-1	TRBJ2-2	TRBD2	.
TGTGCCAGCTCACCACCTATGACAGGTTCCTACAATGAGCAGTTCTTC	CASSPPMTGSYNEQFF	TRBV18	TRBJ2-1	.	.
TGTGCCAGCAGCTCGGACAGGGAAGGAGGGACTGAAGCTTTCTTT	CASSSDREGGTEAFF	TRBV7-2	TRBJ1-1	TRBD1	.
TGTGCCAGCAGCCCGGGCGGAGGGGGGGGTTTCTACGAGCAGTACTTC	CASSPGGGGGFYEQYF	TRBV5-4	TRBJ2-7	.	.
TGTGCCAGCAGCCCCCCAGCCCGCCAAGAGACCCAGTACTTC	CASSPPARQETQYF	TRBV5-5	TRBJ2-5	.	.
TGTGCCAGCAGCCGGACAGGGGACTATGGCTACACCTTC	CASSRTGDYGYTF	TRBV28	TRBJ1-2	TRBD1	few
TGTGCCAGTAGTATTGGGCAATTAACCTATGGCTACACCTTC	CASSIGQLTYGYTF	TRBV19	TRBJ1-2	.	.
TGTGCCAGCTCCCCAAGGACTAGCGGGAAAAACATTCAGTACTTC	CASSPRTSGKNIQYF	TRBV18	TRBJ2-4	TRBD2	once
TGTGCCAGCAGATCCGGGACAGGGTATTCGGGCGAGCAGTACTTC	CASRSGTGYSGEQYF	TRBV6-5	TRBJ2-7	TRBD1	.
TGTGCCAGCAGTGAAGCCGGCGCCCTCTACGAGCAGTACTTC	CASSEAGALYEQYF	TRBV2	TRBJ2-7	.	.
TGTGCCAGCAGTTATACAGGGGGCTTGAGCAATCAGCCCCAGCATTTT	CASSYTGGLSNQPQHF	TRBV6-2/TRBV6-3	TRBJ1-5	TRBD1	.
TGTGCCACCAGCAGAGATGAGGGGGCCTATAATTCACCCCTCCACTTT	CATSRDEGAYNSPLHF	TRBV15	TRBJ1-6	.	.
TGTGCCAGCATGTCGGCTTCTAACTATGGCTACACCTTC	CASMSASNYGYTF	TRBV28	TRBJ1-2	.	.
TGTGCCAGCAGCCAAGAGGGGAACTATGGCTACACCTTC	CASSQEGNYGYTF	TRBV4-2	TRBJ1-2	.	.
TGTGCCAGCACCCATCTTATGCGGGGCGTAGAGACCCAGTACTTC	CASTHLMRGVETQYF	TRBV5-5	TRBJ2-5	.	.
TGTGCCAGCAGTTACTCGACAGCCTCTGGAAACACCATATATTTT	CASSYSTASGNTIYF	TRBV6-5	TRBJ1-3	.	.
TGTGCCAGCACCAGCCAAGGCGGTGAGCAGTTCTTC	CASTSQGGEQFF	TRBV6-4	TRBJ2-1	.	.
TGCGCCAGCAGCTTGTATGTCGCCGGGGAGCTGTTTTTT	CASSLYVAGELFF	TRBV5-1	TRBJ2-2	.	.
TGTGCCACCAGGGCCCCTAGGGGAACCGGGGAGCTGTTTTTT	CATRAPRGTGELFF	TRBV24-1	TRBJ2-2	.	few
TGTGCCAGCAGTTATGTTGCAACTAATGAAAAACTGTTTTTT	CASSYVATNEKLFF	TRBV6-5	TRBJ1-4	.	.
TGTGCCAGCATTAGAGGGGGGACTGAAGCTTTCTTT	CASIRGGTEAFF	TRBV2	TRBJ1-1	.	few
TGTGCCAGCAGAAAAGGGGGGGAGAGCACCGGGGAGCTGTTTTTT	CASRKGGESTGELFF	TRBV28	TRBJ2-2	.	.
TGCGCCAGCAGCTTCGACAATTCCTACAATGAGCAGTTCTTC	CASSFDNSYNEQFF	TRBV5-1	TRBJ2-1	.	.
TGTGCCAGCAGCTTCAGCGGGAGCCCGCTCCAAGAGACCCAGTACTTC	CASSFSGSPLQETQYF	TRBV11-2	TRBJ2-5	TRBD2	.
TGTGCCAGCAGCTACACCTTAGATACGCAGTATTTT	CASSYTLDTQYF	TRBV5-6	TRBJ2-3	.	.
TGTGCCAGCAGCGTACCAAGGGGAACAGGGTCTGGGGCCAACGTCCTGACTTTC	CASSVPRGTGSGANVLTF	TRBV9	TRBJ2-6	.	.
TGTGCCAGCTCACCGGGAGGGGGTTCCTCTTCAGTTACGCAGTATTTT	CASSPGGGSSSVTQYF	TRBV18	TRBJ2-3	.	.
TGTGCCAGTCATAGTTCCGGGACAGGGCATCTTTCACCCCTCCACTTT	CASHSSGTGHLSPLHF	TRBV19	TRBJ1-6	TRBD1	.
TGTGCCAGCAGTTCAAAGAGGGATACTGAAGCTTTCTTT	CASSSKRDTEAFF	TRBV6-5	TRBJ1-1	.	.